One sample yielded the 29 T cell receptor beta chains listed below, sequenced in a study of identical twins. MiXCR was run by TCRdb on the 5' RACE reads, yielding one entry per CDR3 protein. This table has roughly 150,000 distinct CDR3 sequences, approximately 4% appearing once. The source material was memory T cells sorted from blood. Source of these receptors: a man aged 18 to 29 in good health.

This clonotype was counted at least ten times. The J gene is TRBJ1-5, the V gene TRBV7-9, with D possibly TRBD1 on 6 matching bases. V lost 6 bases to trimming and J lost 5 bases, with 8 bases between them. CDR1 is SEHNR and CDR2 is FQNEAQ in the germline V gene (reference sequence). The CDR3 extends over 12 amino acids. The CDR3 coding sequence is TGTGCCAGCAGTACAGGGTATCAGCCCCAGCATTTT. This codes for CASSTGYQPQHF.

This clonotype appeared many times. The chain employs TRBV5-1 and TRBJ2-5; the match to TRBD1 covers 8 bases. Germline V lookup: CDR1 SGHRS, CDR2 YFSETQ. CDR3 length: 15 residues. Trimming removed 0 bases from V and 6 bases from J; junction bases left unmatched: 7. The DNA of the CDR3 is TGCGCCAGCAGCTTGGAAGGACAGGGACCTAAGACCCAGTACTTC. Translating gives CASSLEGQGPKTQYF.

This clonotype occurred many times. The CDR3: CASSSYRVMGTEAFF. As DNA, the CDR3 is TGTGCCAGCAGCTCCTACAGGGTGATGGGGACTGAAGCTTTCTTT. V and J are TRBV7-8 and TRBJ1-1, with a weak D call TRBD1 (6 bases). V was clipped by 4 bases and J by 5 bases, with 17 bases between them. The CDR3 has 15 amino acids. CDR1 is SGHVS, CDR2 FQNEAQ, per germline. Based on the CDR3 plus reference TRBV7-8 and TRBJ1-1, the full variable domain is GAGVSQSPRYKVAKRGQDVALRCDPISGHVSLFWYQQALGQGPEFLTYFQNEAQLDKSGLPSDRFFAERPEGSVSTLKIQRTQQEDSAVYLCASSSYRVMGTEAFFGQGTRLTVV.

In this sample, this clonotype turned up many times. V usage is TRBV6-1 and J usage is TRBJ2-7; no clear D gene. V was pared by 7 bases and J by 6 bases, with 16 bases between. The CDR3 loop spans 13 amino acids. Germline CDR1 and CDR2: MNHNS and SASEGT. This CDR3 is CASIRTTTSEQYF. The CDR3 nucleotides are TGTGCCAGCATTCGAACTACTACATCCGAGCAGTACTTC.

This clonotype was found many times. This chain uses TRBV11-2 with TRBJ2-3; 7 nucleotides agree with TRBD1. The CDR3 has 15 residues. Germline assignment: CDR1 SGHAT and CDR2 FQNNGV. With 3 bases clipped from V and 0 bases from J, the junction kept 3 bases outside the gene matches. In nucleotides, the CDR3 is TGTGCCAGCAGCTTGCAGGGGGAAAGCACAGATACGCAGTATTTT. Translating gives CASSLQGESTDTQYF.

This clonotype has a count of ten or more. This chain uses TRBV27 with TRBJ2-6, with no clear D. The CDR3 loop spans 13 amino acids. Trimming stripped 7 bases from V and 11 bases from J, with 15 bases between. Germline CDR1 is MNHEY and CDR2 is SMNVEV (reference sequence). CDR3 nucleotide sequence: TGTGCCAGCACCTTACTCCATGGGGACGTCCTGACTTTC. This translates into CASTLLHGDVLTF. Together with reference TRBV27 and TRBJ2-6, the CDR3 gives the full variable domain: EAQVTQNPRYLITVTGKKLTVTCSQNMNHEYMSWYRQDPGLGLRQIYYSMNVEVTDKGDVPEGYKVSRKEKRNFPLILESPSPNQTSLYFCASTLLHGDVLTFGAGSRLTVL.

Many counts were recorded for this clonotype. The DNA for the CDR3 is TGTGCCAGCAGTTCCTGGACTGCTAGCTCCTACGAGCAGTACGTC. As protein: CASSSWTASSYEQYV. The rearrangement links TRBV6-5 to TRBJ2-7; tentative D call: TRBD2 (5 bases). Per germline, CDR1 MNHEY and CDR2 SVGAGI. This CDR3 contains 15 residues. Trimming removed 4 bases from V and 0 bases from J, with 13 bases in between.

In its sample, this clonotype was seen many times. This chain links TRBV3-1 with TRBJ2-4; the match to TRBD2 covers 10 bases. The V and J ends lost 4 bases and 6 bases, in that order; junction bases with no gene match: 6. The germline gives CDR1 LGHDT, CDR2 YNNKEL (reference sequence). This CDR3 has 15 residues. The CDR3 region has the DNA TGTGCCAGCAGCCCAAAAGGACTAGCGGTAAACATTCAGTACTTC. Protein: CASSPKGLAVNIQYF.

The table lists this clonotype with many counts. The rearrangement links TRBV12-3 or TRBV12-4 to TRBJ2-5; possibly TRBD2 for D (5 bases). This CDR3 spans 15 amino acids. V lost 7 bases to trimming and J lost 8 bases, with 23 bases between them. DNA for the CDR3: TGTGCCAGCACCCATACAACCACTAGGGCCGGAACCCAGTACTTC. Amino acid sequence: CASTHTTTRAGTQYF.

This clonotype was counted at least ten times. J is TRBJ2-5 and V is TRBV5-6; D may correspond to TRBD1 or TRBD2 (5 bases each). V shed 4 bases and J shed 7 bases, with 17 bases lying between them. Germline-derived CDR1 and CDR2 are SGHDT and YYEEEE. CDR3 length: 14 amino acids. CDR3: CASSHSSQRGTQYF. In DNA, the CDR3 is TGTGCCAGCAGCCATTCGTCTCAGAGGGGGACCCAGTACTTC.

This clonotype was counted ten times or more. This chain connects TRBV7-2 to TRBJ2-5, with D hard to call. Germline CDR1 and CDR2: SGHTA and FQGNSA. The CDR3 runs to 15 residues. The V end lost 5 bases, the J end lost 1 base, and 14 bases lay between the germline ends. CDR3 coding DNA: TGTGCCAGCAGCCCCCAGGTCGGTTTCCAAGAGACCCAGTACTTC. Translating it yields CASSPQVGFQETQYF.

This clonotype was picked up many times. CDR3 DNA sequence: TGTGCCAGCTCACCACCCCTCAGGGCTGGATTGAATCAGCCCCAGCATTTT. Residues: CASSPPLRAGLNQPQHF. This sequence joins TRBV18 and TRBJ1-5, with D possibly TRBD1 on 5 matching bases. Germline CDR1 reads KGHSH; CDR2 reads LQKENI. The germline V and J ends were trimmed by 0 bases and 4 bases, with 16 bases remaining between them. This CDR3 has 17 amino acids.

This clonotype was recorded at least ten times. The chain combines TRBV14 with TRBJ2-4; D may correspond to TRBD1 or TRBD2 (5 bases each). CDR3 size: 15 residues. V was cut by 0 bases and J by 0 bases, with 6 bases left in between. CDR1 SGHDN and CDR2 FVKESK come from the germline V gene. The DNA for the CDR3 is TGTGCCAGCAGCCAAGAAGGGACAGCCAAAAACATTCAGTACTTC. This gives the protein CASSQEGTAKNIQYF.

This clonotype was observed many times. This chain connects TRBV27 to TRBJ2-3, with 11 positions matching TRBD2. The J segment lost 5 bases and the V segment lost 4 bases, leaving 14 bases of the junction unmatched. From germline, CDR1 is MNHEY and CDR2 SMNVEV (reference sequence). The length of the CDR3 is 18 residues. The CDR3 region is CASSSAWGSGRAVDTQYF. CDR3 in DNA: TGTGCCAGCAGTTCGGCTTGGGGTAGCGGGAGGGCCGTAGATACGCAGTATTTT.

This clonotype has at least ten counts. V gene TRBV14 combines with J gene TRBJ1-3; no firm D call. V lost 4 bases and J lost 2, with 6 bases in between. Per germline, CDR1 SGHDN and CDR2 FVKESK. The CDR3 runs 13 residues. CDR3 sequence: CASSREAGNTIYF. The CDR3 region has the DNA TGTGCCAGCAGCCGTGAAGCTGGAAACACCATATATTTT.

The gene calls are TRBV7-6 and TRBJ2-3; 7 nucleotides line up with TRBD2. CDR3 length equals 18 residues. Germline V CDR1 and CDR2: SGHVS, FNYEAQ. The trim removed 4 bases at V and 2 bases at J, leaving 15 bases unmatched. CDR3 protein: CASSSRASGSSSTDTQYF. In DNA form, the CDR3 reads TGTGCCAGCAGCTCCCGGGCTAGCGGAAGTTCATCCACAGATACGCAGTATTTT.

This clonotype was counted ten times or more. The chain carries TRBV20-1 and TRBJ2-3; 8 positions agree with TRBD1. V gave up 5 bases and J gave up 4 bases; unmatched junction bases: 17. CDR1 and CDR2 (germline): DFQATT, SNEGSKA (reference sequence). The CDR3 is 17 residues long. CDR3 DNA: TGCAGTGCTCCTAGACCCCGGACAGGGCAAGTTTCAGATACGCAGTATTTT. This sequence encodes CSAPRPRTGQVSDTQYF.

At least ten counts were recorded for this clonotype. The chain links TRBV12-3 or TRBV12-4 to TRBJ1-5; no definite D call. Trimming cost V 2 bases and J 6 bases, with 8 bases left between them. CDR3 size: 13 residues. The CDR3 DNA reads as TGTGCCAGCAGTTTACAGTCGGCTCAGCCCCAGCATTTT. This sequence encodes CASSLQSAQPQHF.

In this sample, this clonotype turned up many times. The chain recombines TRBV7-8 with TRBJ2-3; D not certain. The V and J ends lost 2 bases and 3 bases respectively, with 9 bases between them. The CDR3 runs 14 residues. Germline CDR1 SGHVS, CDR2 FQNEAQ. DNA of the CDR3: TGTGCCAGCAGCTTAAACGGGCTTACAGATACGCAGTATTTT. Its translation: CASSLNGLTDTQYF.

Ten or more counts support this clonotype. The CDR3 DNA reads as TGTGCCACCAGCAGAGAGACTAGCGGGAGCTACGAGCAGTACTTC. Translated: CATSRETSGSYEQYF. This sequence joins TRBV15 and TRBJ2-7, with 12 bases identical to TRBD2. The length of the CDR3 is 15 residues. CDR1 LNHNV and CDR2 YYDKDF come from the germline V gene (reference sequence). V was pared by 0 bases and J by 3 bases, with 0 bases of the junction left unmatched.

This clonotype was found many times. The CDR3 bases are TGTGCCAGCAGGACTAGCGGGAGTCGGAGCGAGCAGTACTTC. Translation gives CASRTSGSRSEQYF. The rearrangement joins TRBV12-3 or TRBV12-4 to TRBJ2-7, with 12 bases aligning to TRBD2. The ends lost 6 bases at V and 6 bases at J; junction bases unmatched: 6. This CDR3 is built from 14 residues.

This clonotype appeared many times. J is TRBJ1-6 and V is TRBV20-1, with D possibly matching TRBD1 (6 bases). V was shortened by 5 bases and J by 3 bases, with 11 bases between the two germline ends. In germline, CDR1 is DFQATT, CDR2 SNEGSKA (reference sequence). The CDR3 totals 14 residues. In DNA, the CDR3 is TGCAGTGCTGGCAGGGGACTCTATAATTCACCCCTCCACTTT. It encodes CSAGRGLYNSPLHF.

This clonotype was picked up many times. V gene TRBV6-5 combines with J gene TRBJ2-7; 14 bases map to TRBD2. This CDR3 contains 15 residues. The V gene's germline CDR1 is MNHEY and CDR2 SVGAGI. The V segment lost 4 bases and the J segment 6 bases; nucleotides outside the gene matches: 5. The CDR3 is CASSSVGLAGAEQYF. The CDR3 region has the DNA TGTGCCAGCAGTTCCGTGGGACTAGCGGGGGCCGAGCAGTACTTC.

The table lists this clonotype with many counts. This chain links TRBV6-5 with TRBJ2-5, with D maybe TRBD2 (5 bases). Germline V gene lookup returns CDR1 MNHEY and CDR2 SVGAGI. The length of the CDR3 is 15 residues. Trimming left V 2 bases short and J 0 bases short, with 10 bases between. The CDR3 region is CASSYEGADQETQYF. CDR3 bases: TGTGCCAGCAGTTACGAGGGTGCGGACCAAGAGACCCAGTACTTC.

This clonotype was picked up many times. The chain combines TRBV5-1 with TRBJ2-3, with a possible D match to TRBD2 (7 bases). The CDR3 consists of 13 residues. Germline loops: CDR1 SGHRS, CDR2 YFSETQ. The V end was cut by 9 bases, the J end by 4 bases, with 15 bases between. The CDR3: CATIRGGPDTQYF. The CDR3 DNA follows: TGCGCCACTATTAGGGGGGGCCCAGATACGCAGTATTTT.

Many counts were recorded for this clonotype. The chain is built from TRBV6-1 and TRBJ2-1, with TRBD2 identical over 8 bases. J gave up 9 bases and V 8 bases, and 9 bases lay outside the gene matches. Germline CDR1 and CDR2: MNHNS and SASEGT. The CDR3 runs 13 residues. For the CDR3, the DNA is TGTGCCAGCTCACAATTTAGCGGGACTGAGCAGTTCTTC. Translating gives CASSQFSGTEQFF.

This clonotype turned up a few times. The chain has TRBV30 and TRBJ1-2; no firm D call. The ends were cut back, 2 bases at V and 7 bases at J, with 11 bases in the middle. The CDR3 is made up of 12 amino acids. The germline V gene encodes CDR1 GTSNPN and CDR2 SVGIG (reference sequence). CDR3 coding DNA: TGTGCCTGGAGTAGAGGGTACGGTGGCTACACCTTC. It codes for CAWSRGYGGYTF.

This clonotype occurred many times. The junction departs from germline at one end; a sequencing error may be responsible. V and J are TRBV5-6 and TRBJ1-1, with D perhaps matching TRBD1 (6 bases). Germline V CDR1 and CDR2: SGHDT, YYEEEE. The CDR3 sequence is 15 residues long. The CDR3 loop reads CASSPSLPRDTEVFF. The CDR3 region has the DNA TGTGCCAGCAGCCCAAGCTTACCCAGGGACACTGAAGTTTTCTTT.

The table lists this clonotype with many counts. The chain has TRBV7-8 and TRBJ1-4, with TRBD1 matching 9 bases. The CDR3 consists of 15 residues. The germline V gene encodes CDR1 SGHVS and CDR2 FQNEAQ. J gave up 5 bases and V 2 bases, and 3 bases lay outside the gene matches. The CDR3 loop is CASSLRTGANEKLFF. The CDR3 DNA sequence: TGTGCCAGCAGCTTACGGACAGGGGCAAATGAAAAACTGTTTTTT.